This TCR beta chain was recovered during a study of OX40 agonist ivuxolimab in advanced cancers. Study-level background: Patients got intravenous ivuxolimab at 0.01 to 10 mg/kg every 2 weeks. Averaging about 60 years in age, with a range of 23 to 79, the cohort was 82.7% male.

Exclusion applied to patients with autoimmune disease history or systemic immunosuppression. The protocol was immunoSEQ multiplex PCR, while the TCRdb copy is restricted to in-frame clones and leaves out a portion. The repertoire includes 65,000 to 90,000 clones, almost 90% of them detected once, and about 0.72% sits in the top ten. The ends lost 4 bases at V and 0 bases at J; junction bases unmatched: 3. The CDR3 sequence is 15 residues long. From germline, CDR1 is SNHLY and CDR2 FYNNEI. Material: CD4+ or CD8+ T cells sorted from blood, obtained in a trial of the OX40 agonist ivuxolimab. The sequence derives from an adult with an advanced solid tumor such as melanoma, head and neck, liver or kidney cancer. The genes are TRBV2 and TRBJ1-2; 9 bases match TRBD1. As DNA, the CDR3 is TGTGCCAGCAGTGTGGACAGGGGAGCTAACTATGGCTACACCTTC. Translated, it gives CASSVDRGANYGYTF.